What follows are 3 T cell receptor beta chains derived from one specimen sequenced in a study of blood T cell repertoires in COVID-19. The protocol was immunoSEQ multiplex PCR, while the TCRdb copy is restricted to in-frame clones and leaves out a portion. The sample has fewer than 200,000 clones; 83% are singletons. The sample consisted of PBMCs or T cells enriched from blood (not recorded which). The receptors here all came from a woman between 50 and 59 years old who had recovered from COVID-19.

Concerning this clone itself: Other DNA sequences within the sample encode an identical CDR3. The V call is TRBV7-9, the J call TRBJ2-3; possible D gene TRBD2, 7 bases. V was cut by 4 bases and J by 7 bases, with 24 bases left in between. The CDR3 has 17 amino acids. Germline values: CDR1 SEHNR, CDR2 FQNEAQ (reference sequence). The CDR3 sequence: CASSSEGGRGSAYTQYF. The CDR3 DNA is TGTGCCAGCAGCTCAGAGGGGGGGCGCGGGAGTGCATATACGCAGTATTTT.

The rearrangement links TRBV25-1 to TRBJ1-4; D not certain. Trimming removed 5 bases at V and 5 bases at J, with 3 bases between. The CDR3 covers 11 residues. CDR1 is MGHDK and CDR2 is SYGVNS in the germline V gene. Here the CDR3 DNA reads TGTGCCAGCAGTATAAATGAAAAACTGTTTTTT. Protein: CASSINEKLFF.

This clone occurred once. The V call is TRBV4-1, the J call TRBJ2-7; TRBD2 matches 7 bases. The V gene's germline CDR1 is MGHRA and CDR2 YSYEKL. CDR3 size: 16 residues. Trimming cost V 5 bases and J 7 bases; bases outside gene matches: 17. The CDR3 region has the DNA TGCGCCAGCAGCGATAAAGCGGGGTCCACCCTTGGGGAGCAGTACGTC. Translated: CASSDKAGSTLGEQYV.